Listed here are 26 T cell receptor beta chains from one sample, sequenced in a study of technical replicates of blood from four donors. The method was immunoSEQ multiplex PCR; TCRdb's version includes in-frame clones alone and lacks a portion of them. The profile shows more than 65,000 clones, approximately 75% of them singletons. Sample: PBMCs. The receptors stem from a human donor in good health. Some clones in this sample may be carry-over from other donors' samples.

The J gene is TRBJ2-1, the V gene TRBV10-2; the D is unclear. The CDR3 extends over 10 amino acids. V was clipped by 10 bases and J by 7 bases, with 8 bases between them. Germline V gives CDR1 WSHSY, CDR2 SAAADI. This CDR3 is CATSGNEQFF. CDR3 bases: TGCGCCACTTCAGGTAATGAGCAGTTCTTC.

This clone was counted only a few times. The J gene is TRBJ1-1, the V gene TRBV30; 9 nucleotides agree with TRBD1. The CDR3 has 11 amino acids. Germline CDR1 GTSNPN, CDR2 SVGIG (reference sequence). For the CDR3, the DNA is TGTGCTAAACAGGGGGCCACTGAAGCTTTCTTT. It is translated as CAKQGATEAFF.

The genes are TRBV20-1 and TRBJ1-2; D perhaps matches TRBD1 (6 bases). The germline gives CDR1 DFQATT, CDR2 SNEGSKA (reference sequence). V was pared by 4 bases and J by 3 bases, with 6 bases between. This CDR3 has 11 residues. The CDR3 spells CSATGDYGYTF. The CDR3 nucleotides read TGCAGTGCTACAGGGGACTATGGCTACACCTTC.

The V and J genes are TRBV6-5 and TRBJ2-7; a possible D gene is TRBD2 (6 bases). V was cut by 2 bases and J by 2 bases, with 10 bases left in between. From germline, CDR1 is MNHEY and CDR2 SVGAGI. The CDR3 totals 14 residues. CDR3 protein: CASSYEGGTYEQYF. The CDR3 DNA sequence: TGTGCCAGCAGTTACGAGGGAGGCACCTACGAGCAGTACTTC.

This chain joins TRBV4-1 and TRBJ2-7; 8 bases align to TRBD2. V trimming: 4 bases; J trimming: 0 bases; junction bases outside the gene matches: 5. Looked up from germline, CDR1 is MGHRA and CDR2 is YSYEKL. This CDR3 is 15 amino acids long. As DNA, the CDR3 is TGCGCCAGCAGCCCGGCTAGCGGGCTCTCCTACGAGCAGTACTTC. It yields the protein CASSPASGLSYEQYF.

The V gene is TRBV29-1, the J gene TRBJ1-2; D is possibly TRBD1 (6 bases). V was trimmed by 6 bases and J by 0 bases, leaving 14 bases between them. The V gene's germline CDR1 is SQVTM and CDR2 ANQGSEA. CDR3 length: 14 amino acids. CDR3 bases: TGCAGCGTCCAATCCGGGACAACTAACTATGGCTACACCTTC. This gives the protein CSVQSGTTNYGYTF.

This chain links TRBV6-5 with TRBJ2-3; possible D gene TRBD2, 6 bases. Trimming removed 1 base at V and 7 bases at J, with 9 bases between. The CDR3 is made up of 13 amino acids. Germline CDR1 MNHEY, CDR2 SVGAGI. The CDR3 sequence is CASSYFREYTQYF. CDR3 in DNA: TGTGCCAGCAGTTACTTCCGGGAGTATACGCAGTATTTT.

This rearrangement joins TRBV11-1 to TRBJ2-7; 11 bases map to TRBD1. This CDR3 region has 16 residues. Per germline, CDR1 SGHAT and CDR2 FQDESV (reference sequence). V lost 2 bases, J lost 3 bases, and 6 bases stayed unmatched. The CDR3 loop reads CASSLSTGQGVYEQYF. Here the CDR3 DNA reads TGTGCCAGCAGCTTAAGTACGGGACAGGGGGTCTACGAGCAGTACTTC. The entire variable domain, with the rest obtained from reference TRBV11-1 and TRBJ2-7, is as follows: EAEVAQSPRYKITEKSQAVAFWCDPISGHATLYWYRQILGQGPELLVQFQDESVVDDSQLPKDRFSAERLKGVDSTLKIQPAELGDSAMYLCASSLSTGQGVYEQYFGPGTRLTVT.

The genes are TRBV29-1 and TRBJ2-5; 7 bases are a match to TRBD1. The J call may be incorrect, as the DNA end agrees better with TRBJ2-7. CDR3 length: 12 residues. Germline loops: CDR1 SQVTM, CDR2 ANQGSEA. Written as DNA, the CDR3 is TGCAGCGCCCGGGACAGCTCCTACGAGCAGTACTTC. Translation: CSARDSSYEQYF.

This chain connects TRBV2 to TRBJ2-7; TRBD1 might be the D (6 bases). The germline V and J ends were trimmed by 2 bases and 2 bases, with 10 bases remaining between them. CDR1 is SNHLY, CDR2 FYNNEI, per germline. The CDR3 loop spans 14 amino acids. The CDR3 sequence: CASSEQGSTYEQYF. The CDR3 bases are TGTGCCAGCAGTGAACAGGGGTCCACCTACGAGCAGTACTTC.

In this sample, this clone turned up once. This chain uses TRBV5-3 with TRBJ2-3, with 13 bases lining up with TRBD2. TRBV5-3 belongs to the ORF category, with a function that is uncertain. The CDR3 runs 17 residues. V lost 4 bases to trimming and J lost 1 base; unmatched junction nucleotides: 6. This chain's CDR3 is CARSPWTSGSGTDTQYF. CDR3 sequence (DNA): TGTGCCAGAAGCCCCTGGACTAGCGGGAGTGGCACAGATACGCAGTATTTT.

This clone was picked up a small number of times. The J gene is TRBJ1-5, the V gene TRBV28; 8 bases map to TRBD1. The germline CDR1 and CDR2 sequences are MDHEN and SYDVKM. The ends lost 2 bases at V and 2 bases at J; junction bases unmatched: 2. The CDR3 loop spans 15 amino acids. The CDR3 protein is CASSLGGQGNQPQHF. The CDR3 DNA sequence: TGTGCCAGCAGTTTAGGGGGACAGGGCAATCAGCCCCAGCATTTT.

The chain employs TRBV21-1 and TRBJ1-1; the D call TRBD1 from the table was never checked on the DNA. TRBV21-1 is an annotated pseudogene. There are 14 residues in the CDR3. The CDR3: CASSKEEGETEAFF. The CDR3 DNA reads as TGTGCCAGCAGCAAAGAAGAGGGGGAAACTGAAGCTTTCTTT.

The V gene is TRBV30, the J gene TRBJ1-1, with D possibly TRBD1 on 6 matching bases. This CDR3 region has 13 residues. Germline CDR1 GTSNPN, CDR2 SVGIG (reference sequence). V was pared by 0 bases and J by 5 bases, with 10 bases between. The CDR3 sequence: CAWSVGGRTEAFF. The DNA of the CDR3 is TGTGCCTGGAGTGTCGGGGGGCGAACTGAAGCTTTCTTT. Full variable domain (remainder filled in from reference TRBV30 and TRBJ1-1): SQTIHQWPATLVQPVGSPLSLECTVEGTSNPNLYWYRQAAGRGLQLLFYSVGIGQISSEVPQNLSASRPQDRQFILSSKKLLLSDSGFYLCAWSVGGRTEAFFGQGTRLTVV.

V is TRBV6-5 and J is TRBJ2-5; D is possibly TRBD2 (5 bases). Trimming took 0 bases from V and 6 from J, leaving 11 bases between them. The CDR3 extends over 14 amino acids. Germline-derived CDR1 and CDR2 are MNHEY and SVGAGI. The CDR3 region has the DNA TGTGCCAGCAGTTACTCGTATAGCGAGAAGACCCAGTACTTC. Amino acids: CASSYSYSEKTQYF.

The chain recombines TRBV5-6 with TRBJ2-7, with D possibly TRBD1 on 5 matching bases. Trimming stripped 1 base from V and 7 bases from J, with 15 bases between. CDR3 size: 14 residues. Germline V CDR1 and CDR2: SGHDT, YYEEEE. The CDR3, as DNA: TGTGCCAGCAGCTTGATAGGGGAACCCCGGGAGCAGTACTTC. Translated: CASSLIGEPREQYF.

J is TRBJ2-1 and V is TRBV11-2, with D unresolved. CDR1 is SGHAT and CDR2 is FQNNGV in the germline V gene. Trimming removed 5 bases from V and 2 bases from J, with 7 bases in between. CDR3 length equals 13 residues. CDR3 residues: CASSPRPYNEQFF. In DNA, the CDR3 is TGTGCCAGCAGCCCGCGGCCCTACAATGAGCAGTTCTTC.

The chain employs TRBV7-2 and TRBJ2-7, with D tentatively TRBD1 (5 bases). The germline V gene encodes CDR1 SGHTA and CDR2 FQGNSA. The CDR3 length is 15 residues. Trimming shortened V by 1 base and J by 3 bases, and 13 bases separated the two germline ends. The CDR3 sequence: CASSLVLGDSYEQYF. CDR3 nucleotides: TGTGCCAGCAGCTTAGTTTTGGGCGACAGCTACGAGCAGTACTTC.

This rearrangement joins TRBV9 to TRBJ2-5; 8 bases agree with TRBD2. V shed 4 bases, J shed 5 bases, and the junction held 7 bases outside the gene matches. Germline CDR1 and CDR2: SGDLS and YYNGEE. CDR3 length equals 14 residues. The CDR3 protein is CASSTTSGVETQYF. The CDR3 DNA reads TGTGCCAGCAGCACCACTAGCGGTGTGGAGACCCAGTACTTC.

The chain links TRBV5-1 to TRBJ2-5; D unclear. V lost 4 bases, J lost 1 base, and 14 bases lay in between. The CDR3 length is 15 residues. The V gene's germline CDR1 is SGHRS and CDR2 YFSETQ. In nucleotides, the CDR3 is TGCGCCAGCAGCGCCGGGTGGCAGATCCAAGAGACCCAGTACTTC. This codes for CASSAGWQIQETQYF.

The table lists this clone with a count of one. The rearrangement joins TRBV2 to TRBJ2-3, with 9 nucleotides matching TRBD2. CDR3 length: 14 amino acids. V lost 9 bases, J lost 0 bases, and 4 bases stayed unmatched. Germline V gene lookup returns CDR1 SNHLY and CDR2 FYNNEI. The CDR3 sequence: CASRLAESTDTQYF. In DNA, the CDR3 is TGTGCCAGTAGACTAGCGGAAAGCACAGATACGCAGTATTTT.

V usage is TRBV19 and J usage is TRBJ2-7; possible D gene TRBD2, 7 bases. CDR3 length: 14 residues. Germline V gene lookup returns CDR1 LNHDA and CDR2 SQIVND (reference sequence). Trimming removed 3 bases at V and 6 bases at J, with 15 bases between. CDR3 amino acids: CASSMRGPKGEQYF. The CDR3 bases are TGTGCCAGTAGTATGCGGGGGCCCAAAGGCGAGCAGTACTTC.

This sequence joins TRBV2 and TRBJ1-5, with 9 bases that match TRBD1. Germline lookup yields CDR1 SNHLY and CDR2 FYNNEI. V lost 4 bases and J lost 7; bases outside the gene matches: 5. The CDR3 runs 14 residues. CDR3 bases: TGTGCCAGCAGTGGGGGACAGGGTTTCCAGCCCCAGCATTTT. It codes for CASSGGQGFQPQHF. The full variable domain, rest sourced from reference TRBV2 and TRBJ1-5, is EPEVTQTPSHQVTQMGQEVILRCVPISNHLYFYWYRQILGQKVEFLVSFYNNEISEKSEIFDDQFSVERPDGSNFTLKIRSTKLEDSAMYFCASSGGQGFQPQHFGDGTRLSIL.

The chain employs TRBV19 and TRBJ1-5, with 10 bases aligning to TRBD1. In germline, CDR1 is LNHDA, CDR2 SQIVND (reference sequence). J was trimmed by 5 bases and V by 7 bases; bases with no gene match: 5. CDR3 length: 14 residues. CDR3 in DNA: TGTGCCAGTACCGGGACAGGGGTTTATCAGCCCCAGCATTTT. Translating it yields CASTGTGVYQPQHF. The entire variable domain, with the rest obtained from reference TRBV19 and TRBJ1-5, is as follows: DGGITQSPKYLFRKEGQNVTLSCEQNLNHDAMYWYRQDPGQGLRLIYYSQIVNDFQKGDIAEGYSVSREKKESFPLTVTSAQKNPTAFYLCASTGTGVYQPQHFGDGTRLSIL.

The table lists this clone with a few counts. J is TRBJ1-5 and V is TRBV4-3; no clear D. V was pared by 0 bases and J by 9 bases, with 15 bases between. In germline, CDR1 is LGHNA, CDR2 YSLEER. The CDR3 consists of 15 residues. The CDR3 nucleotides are TGCGCCAGCAGCCAAGAATGGCAACTATCATTGCCCCAGCATTTT. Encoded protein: CASSQEWQLSLPQHF.

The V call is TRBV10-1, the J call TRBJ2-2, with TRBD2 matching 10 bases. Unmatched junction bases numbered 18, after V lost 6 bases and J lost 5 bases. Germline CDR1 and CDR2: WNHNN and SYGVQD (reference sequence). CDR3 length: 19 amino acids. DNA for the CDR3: TGCGCCAGCAGAAAGACTAGCGGGTTAGGTCGTCCCCAGACCGGGGAGCTGTTTTTT. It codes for CASRKTSGLGRPQTGELFF.